These 19 T cell receptor beta chains were sequenced from one sample in a study of vaccination and CD4 T cells after COVID-19. These receptors' targets are unknown. Sequenced with the Oncomine TCR Beta short-read assay was DNA taken from cultured CD4+ T cells. Using its own MiXCR run on the PCR reads, TCRdb lists one record per CDR3 protein. The sample lists about 4,400 distinct CDR3 sequences, roughly a third occurring once. Described treatment: approximately 9-day PBMC culture with coronavirus spike peptide pools or control peptides (ViraFEST assay). Sample: CD4+ T cells from blood, cultured in vitro, taken after SARS-CoV-2 vaccination. These receptors originate from a human donor who had recovered from COVID-19.

The chain employs TRBV7-2 and TRBJ1-2, with 9 nucleotides matching TRBD1. CDR1 is SGHTA, CDR2 FQGNSA, per germline. CDR3 size: 14 residues. J was trimmed by 8 bases and V by 1 base; bases with no gene match: 5. CDR3 sequence reads: CASSLEYRGLGYTF. DNA for the CDR3: TGTGCCAGCAGCTTAGAGTACAGGGGGCTGGGCTACACCTTC.

The rearrangement links TRBV6-2 or TRBV6-3 to TRBJ1-2; TRBD1 matches 7 bases. V trimming: 7 bases; J trimming: 3 bases; junction bases outside the gene matches: 5. The germline gives CDR1 MNHEY, CDR2 SVGEGT. The CDR3 length is 13 residues. CDR3 amino acids: CASTGQAYYGYTF. As DNA, the CDR3 is TGTGCCAGCACCGGACAGGCCTACTATGGCTACACCTTC.

This chain uses TRBV6-1 with TRBJ2-5, with unresolved D. The V end was cut by 4 bases, the J end by 4 bases, with 16 bases between. This CDR3 spans 15 amino acids. Germline assignment: CDR1 MNHNS and CDR2 SASEGT. CDR3 nucleotides: TGTGCCAGCAGTGGACCTTTGACCTTGGGAGAGACCCAGTACTTC. Encoded protein: CASSGPLTLGETQYF.

This clonotype was detected a few times. The genes are TRBV6-1 and TRBJ2-3, with D perhaps matching TRBD2 (5 bases). The CDR3 is 14 residues long. V lost 6 bases to trimming and J lost 2 bases, with 12 bases between them. Looked up from germline, CDR1 is MNHNS and CDR2 is SASEGT. The CDR3 region is CASRNPGFTDTQYF. The CDR3 region has the DNA TGTGCCAGCAGAAACCCGGGATTCACAGATACGCAGTATTTT.

The chain uses TRBV7-6 and TRBJ1-1; 8 nucleotides match TRBD1. This CDR3 spans 13 amino acids. After removal of 6 bases from V and 2 bases from J, the junction contained 2 bases not matched to a gene. The V gene's germline CDR1 is SGHVS and CDR2 FNYEAQ. The chain's CDR3 is CASSDRGNTEAFF. DNA of the CDR3: TGTGCCAGCAGTGACAGGGGAAACACTGAAGCTTTCTTT.

This clonotype has a handful of counts. The V and J genes are TRBV5-8 and TRBJ1-5, with TRBD1 matching over 7 bases. The CDR3 spans 15 residues. Germline V gives CDR1 SGHTS, CDR2 YDEGEE. Unmatched junction bases numbered 7, after V lost 1 base and J lost 6 bases. CDR3 nucleotide sequence: TGTGCCAGCAGCTTGCGGCCAGGGGGGAGTCAGCCCCAGCATTTT. This codes for CASSLRPGGSQPQHF. Together with reference TRBV5-8 and TRBJ1-5, the CDR3 gives the full variable domain: EAGVTQSPTHLIKTRGQQATLRCSPISGHTSVYWYQQALGLGLQFLLWYDEGEERNRGNFPPRFSGRQFPNYSSELNVNALELEDSALYLCASSLRPGGSQPQHFGDGTRLSIL.

The gene calls are TRBV7-2 and TRBJ2-7; 8 bases line up with TRBD2. The CDR3 has 14 residues. The V and J ends lost 1 base and 6 bases, in that order; junction bases with no gene match: 5. In germline, CDR1 is SGHTA, CDR2 FQGNSA. The CDR3 protein is CASSLERGPAEQYF. The CDR3, as DNA: TGTGCCAGCAGCTTAGAGCGGGGGCCTGCCGAGCAGTACTTC.

The chain is built from TRBV11-3 and TRBJ2-6; D remains ambiguous. Germline loops: CDR1 SGHNT, CDR2 YENEEA. The CDR3 runs to 14 residues. The germline V and J ends were trimmed by 3 bases and 0 bases, with 3 bases remaining between them. In DNA form, the CDR3 reads TGTGCCAGCAGCTTGAACTCTGGGGCCAACGTCCTGACTTTC. This sequence encodes CASSLNSGANVLTF.

V usage is TRBV2 and J usage is TRBJ1-2, with 8 nucleotides matching TRBD1. The CDR3 is made up of 16 amino acids. The V segment lost 6 bases and the J segment 3 bases; nucleotides outside the gene matches: 12. Looked up from germline, CDR1 is SNHLY and CDR2 is FYNNEI. The CDR3 bases are TGTGCCAGCAGCCTGGACAGGGAGAGGTGGGACTATGGCTACACCTTC. This translates into CASSLDRERWDYGYTF.

V is TRBV19 and J is TRBJ2-7; TRBD1 matches 9 bases. V was clipped by 1 base and J by 7 bases; unmatched bases: 8. The CDR3 sequence is 15 residues long. The germline gives CDR1 LNHDA, CDR2 SQIVND (reference sequence). The CDR3 loop is CASSIGWDREKEQYF. The CDR3, as DNA: TGTGCCAGTAGTATAGGTTGGGACAGGGAGAAAGAGCAGTACTTC.

The CDR3 sequence: CSVLDRGVETQYF. In nucleotides, the CDR3 is TGCAGCGTATTGGACAGGGGAGTCGAGACCCAGTACTTC. V is TRBV29-1 and J is TRBJ2-5; 9 bases map to TRBD1. The CDR3 is 13 amino acids. CDR1 SQVTM and CDR2 ANQGSEA come from the germline V gene. The V gene end was trimmed by 6 bases and the J gene end by 5 bases; junction bases not matched to a gene: 7.

This clonotype was observed a handful of times. This chain links TRBV11-2 with TRBJ1-1, with D unclear. V was cut by 1 base and J by 8 bases, with 11 bases left in between. From germline, CDR1 is SGHAT and CDR2 FQNNGV. The CDR3 runs 13 residues. This CDR3 reads CASSLGGTGEAFF. The CDR3 DNA follows: TGTGCCAGCAGCTTAGGAGGCACCGGGGAAGCTTTCTTT.

J is TRBJ2-5 and V is TRBV6-1; D remains unclear. The CDR3 has 12 residues. Germline V gene sequence: CDR1 MNHNS, CDR2 SASEGT. The V gene lost 6 bases and the J gene lost 5 bases, with 10 bases spanning the gap. As DNA, the CDR3 is TGTGCCAGCAGCCCAGACGGGGAGACCCAGTACTTC. Translation: CASSPDGETQYF.

The chain links TRBV6-2 or TRBV6-3 to TRBJ1-2; 7 bases are shared with TRBD1. This CDR3 region has 13 residues. Germline CDR1 and CDR2: MNHEY and SVGEGT. The ends lost 3 bases at V and 8 bases at J; junction bases unmatched: 6. The CDR3 DNA sequence: TGTGCCAGCAGTTATGAGAGGGGGCACGGCTACACCTTC. Translation: CASSYERGHGYTF.

A few counts support this clonotype. CDR3 nucleotide sequence: TGTGCCAGCAGCTTGGAGAGGGAGGCTAGCGAGCAGTACTTC. Its translation is CASSLEREASEQYF. This rearrangement joins TRBV5-4 to TRBJ2-7; tentatively, D is TRBD2 (6 bases). Trimming removed 0 bases from V and 6 bases from J, with 13 bases in between. This CDR3 spans 14 amino acids. Germline V CDR1 and CDR2: SGHNT, YYREEE (reference sequence).

The gene calls are TRBV19 and TRBJ2-5, with D maybe TRBD2 (6 bases). V was shortened by 1 base and J by 5 bases, with 14 bases between the two germline ends. The CDR3 has 15 residues. Germline CDR1 reads LNHDA; CDR2 reads SQIVND (reference sequence). CDR3 residues: CASSIGNGGRETQYF. The CDR3 DNA reads as TGTGCCAGTAGTATAGGGAACGGGGGACGGGAGACCCAGTACTTC.

The genes are TRBV7-2 and TRBJ2-1; 12 bases line up with TRBD2. This CDR3 has 17 residues. Per germline, CDR1 SGHTA and CDR2 FQGNSA. The V segment lost 4 bases and the J segment 8 bases; nucleotides outside the gene matches: 12. CDR3 nucleotide sequence: TGTGCCAGCAGCTGGGGTGGGGCTAGCGGGGGGGCAGATGAGCAGTTCTTC. This gives the protein CASSWGGASGGADEQFF.

This rearrangement joins TRBV11-3 to TRBJ2-5, with D tentatively TRBD1 or TRBD2 (5 bases each). Trimming cost V 4 bases and J 3 bases, with 9 bases left between them. The CDR3 is 13 amino acids. Germline V gives CDR1 SGHNT, CDR2 YENEEA. Written as DNA, the CDR3 is TGTGCCAGCAGCTGGCTGGGGGAAGAGACCCAGTACTTC. This encodes CASSWLGEETQYF.

CDR3 sequence (DNA): TGTGCCAGCAGCTTAGGGACAGTACCATCCTACGAGCAGTACTTC. This codes for CASSLGTVPSYEQYF. The chain recombines TRBV7-9 with TRBJ2-7, with D possibly being TRBD1 (6 bases). The CDR3 has 15 amino acids. The germline V gene encodes CDR1 SEHNR and CDR2 FQNEAQ (reference sequence). The germline V and J ends were trimmed by 1 base and 1 base, with 11 bases remaining between them.